A selection of T cell receptor beta chains follows, all from one sample in a study of shared clonotypes between healthy human individuals. Sequenced by immunoSEQ multiplex PCR; TCRdb stores in-frame clones only, minus some. The repertoire holds about 2,100,000 clones, with approximately 94% as singletons. Sequenced input: naive CD8+ T cells from PBMCs. Every receptor here comes from a young man in good health. Some clones in this sample may be carry-over from other donors' samples. CDR3s include the opening cysteine and the closing phenylalanine or tryptophan. The size field is filled for only some rows; it gives once, few, many or a size class.

.	TRBV6-1	CASSDTRRGGYTF
.	TRBV7-9	CASSFRTSGRDNEQFF
.	TRBV2	CASRGGAGQPQHF
.	TRBV4-1	CASSPGPSGRLETQYF
.	TRBV29-1	CSVEGENTGELFF
.	TRBV7-2	CASKKGAEAFF
.	TRBV28	CASSPTGGQVSYEQYF
.	TRBV5-1	CASSPPGQTGQETQYF
.	TRBV11-2	CASSLGPSGANVLTF
.	TRBV9	CASSVEGSDLEQYF
once	TRBV7-9	CASSPQAGSETQYF
.	TRBV14	CASSQPRGGEQYF
many	TRBV5-5	CASSRTDDGNTEAFF
.	TRBV6-5	CASSFYGQGYTDTQYF
.	TRBV18	CASSPVGSQGTYF
.	TRBV2	CASSGTLEYSNQPQHF
.	TRBV27	CASSFGAQYEQYF
.	TRBV2	CASSDLTIAAPPRSEQYF
.	TRBV4-1	CASSRIEGEVSQFF
.	TRBV27	CASSLSTHPYNEQFF
.	TRBV13	CASSLGLGRGRGSEQYF
.	TRBV19	CASRGGQNYEQYF
.	TRBV9	CASSANQETQYF
.	TRBV7-3	CASSLRPLGLADTYNEQFF
.	TRBV28	CASRSGDFAEGGNEQYF
.	TRBV4-1	CASSPQDGYEQYF
.	TRBV7-2	CASSSRGIAYGYTF
.	TRBV6-1	CASSDRGNEQFF
.	TRBV19	CASSMVRREGPHEQFF
.	TRBV5-8	CASSRYSYEQYF
.	TRBV7-8	CASSLVDMAGSYEQYF
few	TRBV29-1	CSVETNYGYTF
once	TRBV6-5	CASSLLAGSYNEQFF
.	TRBV18	CASSLAGGSSYEQYF
.	TRBV5-8	CASSLIGGSSYEQYF
.	TRBV27	CASSLHGTTYEQYF